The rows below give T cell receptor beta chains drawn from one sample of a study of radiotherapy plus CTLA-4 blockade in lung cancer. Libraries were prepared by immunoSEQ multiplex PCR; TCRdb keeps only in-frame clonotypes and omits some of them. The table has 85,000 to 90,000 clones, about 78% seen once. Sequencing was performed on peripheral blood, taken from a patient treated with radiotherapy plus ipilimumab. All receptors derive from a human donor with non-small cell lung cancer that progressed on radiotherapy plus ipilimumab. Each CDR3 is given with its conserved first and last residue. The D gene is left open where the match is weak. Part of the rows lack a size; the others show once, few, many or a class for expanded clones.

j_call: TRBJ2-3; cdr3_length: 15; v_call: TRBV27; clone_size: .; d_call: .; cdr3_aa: CASSFLGDSGQERYF; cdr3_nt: TGTGCCAGCAGTTTTTTAGGGGATAGCGGCCAGGAGCGGTATTTT
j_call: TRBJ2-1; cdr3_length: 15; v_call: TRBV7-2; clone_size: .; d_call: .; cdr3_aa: CASSLAGVPYNEQFF; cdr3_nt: TGTGCCAGCAGCTTAGCGGGAGTCCCCTACAATGAGCAGTTCTTC
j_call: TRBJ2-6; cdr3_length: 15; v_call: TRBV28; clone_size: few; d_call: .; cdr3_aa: CASSSQSSGANVLTF; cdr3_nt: TGTGCCAGCAGTTCCCAGAGCTCTGGGGCCAACGTCCTGACTTTC
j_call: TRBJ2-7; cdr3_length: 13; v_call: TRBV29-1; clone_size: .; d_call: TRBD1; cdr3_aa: CSVEDGTDYEQYF; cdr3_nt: TGCAGCGTTGAAGACGGGACAGATTACGAGCAGTACTTC
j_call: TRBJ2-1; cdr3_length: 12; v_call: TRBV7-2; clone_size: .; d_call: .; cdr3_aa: CASSFEGRRQFF; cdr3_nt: TGTGCCAGCAGCTTTGAGGGGAGAAGGCAGTTCTTC
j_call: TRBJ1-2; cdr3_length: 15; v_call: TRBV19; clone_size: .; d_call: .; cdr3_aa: CASRLRDGLNYGYTF; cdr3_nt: TGTGCCAGTCGCCTCCGGGACGGACTTAACTATGGCTACACCTTC
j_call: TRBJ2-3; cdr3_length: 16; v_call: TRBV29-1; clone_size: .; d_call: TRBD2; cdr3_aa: CSVEDGASGITDTQYF; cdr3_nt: TGCAGCGTTGAAGATGGGGCTAGCGGGATCACAGATACGCAGTATTTT
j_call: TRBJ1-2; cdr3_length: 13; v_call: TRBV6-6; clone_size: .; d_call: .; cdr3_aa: CASRIPGDGGYTF; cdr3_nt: TGTGCCAGCAGGATCCCAGGGGACGGAGGCTACACCTTC
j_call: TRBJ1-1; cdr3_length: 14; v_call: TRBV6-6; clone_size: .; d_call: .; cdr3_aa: CASSFGGMNTEAFF; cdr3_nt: TGTGCCAGCAGTTTCGGAGGGATGAACACTGAAGCTTTCTTT
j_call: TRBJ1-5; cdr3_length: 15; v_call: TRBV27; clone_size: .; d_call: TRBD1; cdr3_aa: CASSPGQGMNQPQHF; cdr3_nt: TGTGCCAGCAGCCCGGGACAGGGGATGAATCAGCCCCAGCATTTT
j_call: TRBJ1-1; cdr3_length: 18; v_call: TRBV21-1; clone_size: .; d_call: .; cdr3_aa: CASSKAVLTRGMDTEAFF; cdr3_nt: TGTGCCAGCAGCAAAGCGGTACTGACTAGGGGGATGGACACTGAAGCTTTCTTT
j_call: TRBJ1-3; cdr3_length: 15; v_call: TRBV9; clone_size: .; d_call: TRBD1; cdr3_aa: CASSVDRGPLNTIYF; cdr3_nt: TGTGCCAGCAGCGTAGACAGGGGGCCGTTGAACACCATATATTTT